These T cell receptor beta chains were read from a single sample in a study of Ad26.COV2.S vaccination and SARS-CoV-2 variants. Sequenced by immunoSEQ multiplex PCR; TCRdb stores in-frame clones only, minus some. The table has approximately 480,000 clones, about 83% seen once. The sequencing here drew on peripheral blood, taken in a trial of Ad26.COV2.S vaccine versus placebo. The receptors shown here come from a person aged 18 to 59 who received the Ad26.COV2.S COVID-19 vaccine or a placebo. Both conserved end residues are part of each CDR3. Each record gives: J gene, CDR3 length, V gene, clone size, D gene, CDR3 protein, CDR3 DNA. D genes are given only for firm matches. Rows may omit the clone size; those that give it use once, few, many or a size class.

j_gene: TRBJ1-1; len: 16; v_gene: TRBV3-1/TRBV3-2; abundance: NA; d_gene: TRBD1; CDR3aa: CASSLGTGGLYTEAFF; CDR3nt: TGTGCCAGCAGTCTCGGCACAGGGGGGCTGTACACTGAAGCTTTCTTT
j_gene: TRBJ2-1; len: 13; v_gene: TRBV7-3; abundance: NA; d_gene: NA; CDR3aa: CASSSTRDNEQFF; CDR3nt: TGTGCCAGCAGCTCGACTAGAGACAATGAGCAGTTCTTC
j_gene: TRBJ2-3; len: 16; v_gene: TRBV27; abundance: NA; d_gene: NA; CDR3aa: CASVTRRGGRTDTQYF; CDR3nt: TGTGCCAGCGTCACGCGCAGAGGGGGACGGACAGATACGCAGTATTTT
j_gene: TRBJ2-3; len: 16; v_gene: TRBV30; abundance: few; d_gene: TRBD2; CDR3aa: CAWSVLRLAGGDTQYF; CDR3nt: TGTGCCTGGAGTGTATTGAGACTAGCGGGTGGGGATACGCAGTATTTT
j_gene: TRBJ1-1; len: 12; v_gene: TRBV19; abundance: NA; d_gene: NA; CDR3aa: CASSIPGYEAFF; CDR3nt: TGTGCCAGTAGTATCCCAGGATATGAAGCTTTCTTT
j_gene: TRBJ1-1; len: 13; v_gene: TRBV15; abundance: NA; d_gene: NA; CDR3aa: CATSRDHRAKAFF; CDR3nt: TGTGCCACCAGCAGAGATCATCGAGCGAAGGCTTTCTTT
j_gene: TRBJ1-2; len: 12; v_gene: TRBV11-1; abundance: NA; d_gene: NA; CDR3aa: CASSYGPYGYTF; CDR3nt: TGTGCCAGCAGCTACGGACCCTATGGCTACACCTTC
j_gene: TRBJ2-1; len: 16; v_gene: TRBV7-3; abundance: NA; d_gene: NA; CDR3aa: CASSSEAGHPYNEQFF; CDR3nt: TGTGCCAGCAGTTCAGAGGCCGGACACCCCTACAATGAGCAGTTCTTC
j_gene: TRBJ1-6; len: 14; v_gene: TRBV5-1; abundance: many; d_gene: NA; CDR3aa: CASSSTGGDSPLHF; CDR3nt: TGCGCCAGCAGCTCTACCGGGGGAGACTCACCCCTCCACTTT
j_gene: TRBJ2-7; len: 14; v_gene: TRBV27; abundance: NA; d_gene: NA; CDR3aa: CASSLNGRNYEQYF; CDR3nt: TGTGCCAGCAGTTTAAATGGGAGAAACTACGAGCAGTACTTC
j_gene: TRBJ1-2; len: 15; v_gene: TRBV28; abundance: NA; d_gene: TRBD1; CDR3aa: CASSATGTGRGGYTF; CDR3nt: TGTGCCAGCAGTGCAACCGGGACAGGGAGGGGTGGCTACACCTTC
j_gene: TRBJ1-1; len: 13; v_gene: TRBV12-3/TRBV12-4; abundance: NA; d_gene: NA; CDR3aa: CASRQGGSTEAFF; CDR3nt: TGTGCCAGCAGACAGGGTGGATCCACTGAAGCTTTCTTT
j_gene: TRBJ2-5; len: 15; v_gene: TRBV21-1; abundance: once; d_gene: NA; CDR3aa: CASSKTVGGEETQYF; CDR3nt: TGTGCCAGCAGCAAAACGGTCGGAGGGGAAGAGACCCAGTACTTC
j_gene: TRBJ2-1; len: 15; v_gene: TRBV27; abundance: NA; d_gene: NA; CDR3aa: CASSAGLPSYNEQFF; CDR3nt: TGTGCCAGCAGTGCGGGACTCCCCTCCTACAATGAGCAGTTCTTC
j_gene: TRBJ1-5; len: 13; v_gene: TRBV30; abundance: few; d_gene: NA; CDR3aa: CAWSVGSNQPQHF; CDR3nt: TGTGCCTGGAGTGTGGGGAGCAATCAGCCCCAGCATTTT
j_gene: TRBJ2-1; len: 15; v_gene: TRBV7-3; abundance: NA; d_gene: TRBD2; CDR3aa: CASSQGTSGYNEQFF; CDR3nt: TGTGCCAGCAGCCAGGGGACTAGCGGATACAATGAGCAGTTCTTC
j_gene: TRBJ1-1; len: 13; v_gene: TRBV27; abundance: few; d_gene: NA; CDR3aa: CASSWGTSTEAFF; CDR3nt: TGTGCCAGCAGTTGGGGGACGAGCACTGAAGCTTTCTTT
j_gene: TRBJ2-7; len: 13; v_gene: TRBV6-5; abundance: once; d_gene: NA; CDR3aa: CASSPTGHYEQYF; CDR3nt: TGTGCCAGCAGTCCTACAGGGCACTACGAGCAGTACTTC
j_gene: TRBJ1-4; len: 13; v_gene: TRBV5-8; abundance: NA; d_gene: NA; CDR3aa: CASSLIRNEKLFF; CDR3nt: TGTGCCAGCAGCTTAATACGAAATGAAAAACTGTTTTTT
j_gene: TRBJ2-7; len: 11; v_gene: TRBV12-3/TRBV12-4; abundance: NA; d_gene: NA; CDR3aa: CASSQSYEQYF; CDR3nt: TGTGCCAGCAGCCAATCCTACGAGCAGTACTTC
j_gene: TRBJ2-7; len: 16; v_gene: TRBV5-1; abundance: NA; d_gene: TRBD1; CDR3aa: CASSLGPGQGISEQYF; CDR3nt: TGCGCCAGCAGCTTGGGACCGGGACAGGGTATCAGCGAGCAGTACTTC
j_gene: TRBJ1-2; len: 12; v_gene: TRBV6-5; abundance: once; d_gene: NA; CDR3aa: CASSSRLNGYTF; CDR3nt: TGTGCCAGCAGTTCCCGACTGAATGGCTACACCTTC
j_gene: TRBJ1-3; len: 15; v_gene: TRBV6-2/TRBV6-3; abundance: NA; d_gene: NA; CDR3aa: CASSYDYRSGNTIYF; CDR3nt: TGTGCCAGCAGTTACGACTACAGGTCTGGAAACACCATATATTTT
j_gene: TRBJ2-7; len: 15; v_gene: TRBV29-1; abundance: NA; d_gene: TRBD2; CDR3aa: CSVEGGTSGSYEQYF; CDR3nt: TGCAGCGTTGAAGGCGGGACTAGCGGGAGCTACGAGCAGTACTTC
j_gene: TRBJ1-6; len: 14; v_gene: TRBV7-9; abundance: NA; d_gene: NA; CDR3aa: CASSLGQKNSPLHF; CDR3nt: TGTGCCAGCAGCTTAGGGCAGAAGAATTCACCCCTCCACTTT
j_gene: TRBJ2-1; len: 14; v_gene: TRBV19; abundance: NA; d_gene: TRBD2; CDR3aa: CASSSVRGSYEQFF; CDR3nt: TGTGCCAGTAGCTCGGTGCGGGGGTCCTATGAGCAGTTCTTC
j_gene: TRBJ1-1; len: 12; v_gene: TRBV3-1/TRBV3-2; abundance: once; d_gene: NA; CDR3aa: CASQGSNTEAFF; CDR3nt: TGTGCCAGCCAGGGGTCGAACACTGAAGCTTTCTTT
j_gene: TRBJ1-1; len: 11; v_gene: TRBV20-1; abundance: NA; d_gene: NA; CDR3aa: CSARLNTEAFF; CDR3nt: TGCAGTGCTAGGTTGAACACTGAAGCTTTCTTT
j_gene: TRBJ2-5; len: 12; v_gene: TRBV6-2/TRBV6-3; abundance: NA; d_gene: NA; CDR3aa: CASSSGRETQYF; CDR3nt: TGTGCCAGCAGTTCAGGGAGAGAGACCCAGTACTTC
j_gene: TRBJ2-1; len: 14; v_gene: TRBV6-5; abundance: NA; d_gene: TRBD1; CDR3aa: CASSFGDRGNEQFF; CDR3nt: TGTGCCAGCAGTTTTGGGGACAGGGGGAATGAGCAGTTCTTC
j_gene: TRBJ2-3; len: 16; v_gene: TRBV19; abundance: NA; d_gene: NA; CDR3aa: CASRNGKAGFTDTQYF; CDR3nt: TGTGCCAGTAGGAACGGTAAAGCGGGTTTCACAGATACGCAGTATTTT
j_gene: TRBJ1-5; len: 15; v_gene: TRBV15; abundance: NA; d_gene: NA; CDR3aa: CATSRTRGVDQPQHF; CDR3nt: TGTGCCACCAGCAGGACGAGGGGTGTTGATCAGCCCCAGCATTTT
j_gene: TRBJ2-3; len: 15; v_gene: TRBV5-1; abundance: NA; d_gene: TRBD2; CDR3aa: CASSLGAGVGDTQYF; CDR3nt: TGCGCCAGCAGCTTAGGAGCGGGAGTTGGAGATACGCAGTATTTT
j_gene: TRBJ2-1; len: 14; v_gene: TRBV6-2/TRBV6-3; abundance: once; d_gene: TRBD1; CDR3aa: CASSTRDRGNEQFF; CDR3nt: TGTGCCAGCAGTACCCGGGACAGGGGGAATGAGCAGTTCTTC
j_gene: TRBJ1-1; len: 14; v_gene: TRBV9; abundance: NA; d_gene: NA; CDR3aa: CASSVFRENTEAFF; CDR3nt: TGTGCCAGCAGCGTATTCAGGGAGAACACTGAAGCTTTCTTT
j_gene: TRBJ1-4; len: 12; v_gene: TRBV18; abundance: once; d_gene: NA; CDR3aa: CASSPQGEKLFF; CDR3nt: TGTGCCAGCTCACCCCAGGGAGAAAAACTGTTTTTT
j_gene: TRBJ2-4; len: 15; v_gene: TRBV7-9; abundance: NA; d_gene: TRBD1; CDR3aa: CASSFRTGVSNIQYF; CDR3nt: TGTGCCAGCAGCTTTAGAACAGGGGTTTCAAACATTCAGTACTTC
j_gene: TRBJ2-2; len: 12; v_gene: TRBV6-5; abundance: NA; d_gene: NA; CDR3aa: CASGANTGELFF; CDR3nt: TGTGCCAGCGGAGCGAACACCGGGGAGCTGTTTTTT
j_gene: TRBJ1-5; len: 13; v_gene: TRBV18; abundance: once; d_gene: NA; CDR3aa: CASSPTSDQPQHF; CDR3nt: TGTGCCAGCTCACCAACGTCGGATCAGCCCCAGCATTTT
j_gene: TRBJ1-2; len: 12; v_gene: TRBV30; abundance: NA; d_gene: TRBD1; CDR3aa: CAWSTGAYGYTF; CDR3nt: TGTGCCTGGAGCACAGGGGCCTATGGCTACACCTTC
j_gene: TRBJ1-5; len: 15; v_gene: TRBV24-1; abundance: NA; d_gene: NA; CDR3aa: CATSDARGGNQPQHF; CDR3nt: TGTGCCACCAGTGATGCCCGGGGGGGGAATCAGCCCCAGCATTTT
j_gene: TRBJ2-3; len: 15; v_gene: TRBV19; abundance: NA; d_gene: NA; CDR3aa: CASTQAPGPADTQYF; CDR3nt: TGTGCCAGTACCCAAGCCCCGGGACCCGCAGATACGCAGTATTTT
j_gene: TRBJ1-5; len: 14; v_gene: TRBV19; abundance: NA; d_gene: TRBD1; CDR3aa: CASSIGDRGQPQHF; CDR3nt: TGTGCCAGTAGTATAGGGGACAGGGGTCAGCCCCAGCATTTT
j_gene: TRBJ2-5; len: 14; v_gene: TRBV4-2; abundance: NA; d_gene: NA; CDR3aa: CASSQDMAVETQYF; CDR3nt: TGTGCCAGCAGCCAAGATATGGCCGTAGAGACCCAGTACTTC
j_gene: TRBJ2-3; len: 16; v_gene: TRBV19; abundance: NA; d_gene: TRBD2; CDR3aa: CASSLTPGRLTDTQYF; CDR3nt: TGTGCCAGTAGCTTGACCCCCGGGAGGCTCACAGATACGCAGTATTTT